This record covers a single TCR beta chain. The V gene's germline CDR1 is SGHAT and CDR2 FQNNGV. Trimming took 5 bases from V and 3 from J, leaving 17 bases between them. The CDR3 is 16 amino acids. The data were taken from a study of blood T cell repertoires in COVID-19. Study information: Researchers got acute and convalescent COVID-19 samples from the United States, Italy and Spain. Sample material is recorded as cDNA or gDNA derived from T cells, B-cell-depleted T cells, or PBMCs.

In assigning cohorts, the study relied on participant-reported clinical history. This table comes from immunoSEQ multiplex PCR, and its TCRdb copy is limited to in-frame clones, with some not included. This repertoire shows about 220,000 clones, 75% to 90% found once; its top ten account for around 3.2%. The J gene is TRBJ2-1, the V gene TRBV11-2, with D tentatively TRBD2 (5 bases). The receptor was isolated from a woman younger than 35 in a cohort exposed to, infected with or recovered from COVID-19 (not recorded which). The sequenced sample was PBMCs or T cells enriched from blood (not recorded which). CDR3 bases: TGTGCCAGCAGCCTACGAACGGGAAACCTCTACAATGAGCAGTTCTTC. Protein product: CASSLRTGNLYNEQFF.